Sequencing of this TCR beta chain was carried out in a study of shared clonotypes between healthy human individuals. The study, taken as a whole, reports: Clonotype sharing across donors was expected to vary with sequencing depth. Limited genetic and exposure-history diversity came from having few donors.

With regard to this clone: Antigen specificity is unknown.

With 3 bases removed from V and 2 bases from J, the gap between germline ends came to 18 bases. The CDR3 has 17 residues. The germline V gene has CDR1 PRHDT and CDR2 FYEKMQ (reference sequence). TCRdb keeps only in-frame clones here, not all; method: immunoSEQ multiplex PCR. The sample includes about 730,000 clones, roughly 72% seen only once; the top ten take around 1.8%. This TCR came from a woman in her thirties in good health. The V gene is TRBV13, the J gene TRBJ2-3, with D hard to call. Sequencing was done on a sample of memory CD4+ T cells sorted from blood. Subset denoted: CD45RA-negative fraction. This CDR3 reads CASSLQHQQIITDTQYF. CDR3 in DNA: TGTGCCAGCAGCTTGCAGCATCAGCAAATTATCACAGATACGCAGTATTTT. Full variable domain (missing parts from reference TRBV13 and TRBJ2-3): AAGVIQSPRHLIKEKRETATLKCYPIPRHDTVYWYQQGPGQDPQFLISFYEKMQSDKGSIPDRFSAQQFSDYHSELNMSSLELGDSALYFCASSLQHQQIITDTQYFGPGTRLTVL.